The 23 T cell receptor beta chains below come from one sample, sequenced in a study of spatial heterogeneity in lung cancer. The sample's time point: sample taken at primary tumor resection. TCRdb fed the 5' RACE reads into MiXCR, producing one record per CDR3 protein. Of over a thousand distinct CDR3 sequences listed, approximately 10% are singletons. Their antigen targets remain unknown. General study points: Mutation tallies in tumors tracked expanded intratumoral alpha and beta TCR counts.

This material consisted of lung tumor tissue, taken at surgery. All receptors come from a female donor with early-stage non-small cell lung cancer.

By sample fraction, this clonotype is medium-sized. As an off-target read in a library built for alpha chains, this beta chain has a frequency of little significance. The J gene is TRBJ2-1, the V gene TRBV6-1; 12 bases map to TRBD2. Germline loops: CDR1 MNHNS, CDR2 SASEGT. The CDR3 is 17 amino acids. The V gene end was trimmed by 1 base and the J gene end by 6 bases; junction bases not matched to a gene: 7. The CDR3 DNA sequence: TGTGCCAGCAGTGAAGTTCTGGGACTAGCGGGCTTCAATGAGCAGTTCTTC. It yields the protein CASSEVLGLAGFNEQFF.

This clonotype counts as medium-sized. This beta chain lies outside the target of a library built for alpha chains; its clone size means little. This chain links TRBV6-2 or TRBV6-3 with TRBJ2-3; 7 bases fit TRBD1. V dropped 8 bases and J dropped 3; count of bases not matched to a gene: 5. Germline V gene lookup returns CDR1 MNHEY and CDR2 SVGEGT. This CDR3 region has 13 residues. CDR3 coding DNA: TGTGCCAGCGGTACAGGGGAAACAGATACGCAGTATTTT. Its translation is CASGTGETDTQYF.

A note on this clonotype: The library was designed around alpha chains, so this beta chain is a stray read whose abundance carries little weight. This chain uses TRBV12-3 or TRBV12-4 with TRBJ2-1; 8 bases are shared with TRBD2. Trimming took 3 bases from V and 3 from J; bases not matched to a gene: 4. There are 15 residues in the CDR3. CDR3 sequence reads: CASSFERGGYNEQFF. The CDR3 DNA reads TGTGCCAGCAGTTTTGAACGGGGGGGCTACAATGAGCAGTTCTTC.

Details on this clonotype: This beta chain is an unintended read in a library built for alpha chains; its size means little. This chain uses TRBV11-3 with TRBJ2-2; TRBD1 matches at 9 bases. With V trimmed by 5 bases and J by 2 bases, 3 bases remained unmatched. CDR3 length equals 15 residues. Germline CDR1 is SGHNT and CDR2 is YENEEA. CDR3 sequence: CASSRGQGNTGELFF. As DNA, the CDR3 is TGTGCCAGCAGCCGGGGACAGGGCAACACCGGGGAGCTGTTTTTT.

This clonotype is categorized as medium-sized. Since the library was made to target alpha chains, this beta chain is a stray read and its abundance is not meaningful. The chain recombines TRBV28 with TRBJ2-6; the D is unclear. Trimming removed 4 bases at V and 2 bases at J, with 3 bases between. CDR3 length equals 13 residues. The V gene's germline CDR1 is MDHEN and CDR2 SYDVKM. The CDR3 loop is CASSSTGANVLTF. CDR3 DNA sequence: TGTGCCAGCAGTTCTACTGGGGCCAACGTCCTGACTTTC.

This clonotype was counted many times. This beta chain is off target for a library built for alpha chains, so its abundance means little. CDR3 nucleotide sequence: TGTGCCAGTACTCGGAGGGCAGGGGGCGACTCCTACGAGCAGTACTTC. This encodes CASTRRAGGDSYEQYF. J is TRBJ2-7 and V is TRBV19, with 8 positions matching TRBD1. V shed 7 bases, J shed 0 bases, and the junction held 11 bases outside the gene matches. Germline loops: CDR1 LNHDA, CDR2 SQIVND (reference sequence). This CDR3 spans 16 amino acids.

For this clonotype: The size of this beta chain means little, since it is a stray read in a library made for alpha chains. The gene calls are TRBV7-2 and TRBJ2-7; a weak D match, TRBD1 (5 bases). Between the trimmed V and J ends, which lost 5 bases and 0 bases, there was a span of 11 bases. Per the germline V gene, CDR1 is SGHTA and CDR2 is FQGNSA. There are 14 residues in the CDR3. The CDR3 protein is CASSPRQGSYEQYF. The CDR3 DNA reads as TGTGCCAGCAGCCCCCGGCAGGGCTCCTACGAGCAGTACTTC.

As for this clonotype: The library was built for alpha chains, so this beta chain is an off-target read and its size means little. V usage is TRBV11-1 and J usage is TRBJ2-4; no clear D. V was clipped by 2 bases and J by 5 bases, with 7 bases between them. Germline V gene data show CDR1 as SGHAT and CDR2 as FQDESV (reference sequence). The CDR3 contains 13 residues. CDR3 DNA: TGTGCCAGCAGCTTAACAAGAGAAAACATTCAGTACTTC. Encoded protein: CASSLTRENIQYF.

As for this clonotype: This beta chain slipped into a library made for alpha chains as a stray read, so its size is not meaningful. This chain connects TRBV6-1 to TRBJ1-2, with D possibly being TRBD1 (6 bases). Looked up from germline, CDR1 is MNHNS and CDR2 is SASEGT. The CDR3 contains 12 residues. V was shortened by 6 bases and J by 10 bases, with 15 bases between the two germline ends. Here the CDR3 DNA reads TGTGCCAGCAGCCTAGATAGACAGGTCTACACCTTC. Translating gives CASSLDRQVYTF.

Notes on this clonotype: Being off target in a library aimed at alpha chains, this beta chain has a size of little meaning. The chain recombines TRBV5-1 with TRBJ2-5; 10 bases are a match to TRBD1. V gave up 3 bases and J gave up 5 bases; unmatched junction bases: 7. Per germline, CDR1 SGHRS and CDR2 YFSETQ. This CDR3 comprises 15 residues. CDR3 nucleotides: TGCGCCAGCAGCTGGAGACAGGGGGCAGGGGAGACCCAGTACTTC. Translated: CASSWRQGAGETQYF.

In its sample, this clonotype is medium-sized. This beta chain is an off-target read within a library intended for alpha chains, so its frequency means little. V usage is TRBV7-9 and J usage is TRBJ2-3, with 8 bases identical to TRBD2. Germline CDR1 reads SEHNR; CDR2 reads FQNEAQ (reference sequence). This CDR3 spans 20 amino acids. The trim removed 1 base at V and 0 bases at J, leaving 15 bases unmatched. The CDR3 here is CASSLGPYSLAGTSTDTQYF. The CDR3 DNA follows: TGTGCCAGCAGCTTAGGCCCCTACTCCTTAGCGGGAACTAGCACAGATACGCAGTATTTT.

By sample share, this clonotype is medium-sized. Because this beta chain is a stray read in a library intended to capture alpha chains, its abundance should not be given much weight. The CDR3 DNA is TGCAGTGCTGAGAGCGGGAGAGATACGCAGTATTTT. Its protein product is CSAESGRDTQYF. The V and J genes are TRBV20-1 and TRBJ2-3, with 8 bases lining up with TRBD2. The CDR3 is 12 amino acids. After removal of 5 bases from V and 5 bases from J, the junction contained 3 bases not matched to a gene. Germline V gives CDR1 DFQATT, CDR2 SNEGSKA (reference sequence).

This clonotype is labeled medium-sized. This beta chain came through as a stray read in a library set up for alpha chains, and its size says little. The chain recombines TRBV20-1 with TRBJ1-6, with D hard to call. Trimming cost V 2 bases and J 7 bases, with 9 bases left between them. CDR1 is DFQATT, CDR2 SNEGSKA, per germline (reference sequence). This CDR3 spans 13 amino acids. CDR3 coding DNA: TGCAGTGCTAGACCCGGGGAAAATTCACCCCTCCACTTT. Translation: CSARPGENSPLHF.

Judged by abundance, this clonotype is medium-sized (0.01 to 0.1%). Since it is a stray read in a library aimed at alpha chains, this beta chain has a size that is not meaningful. This sequence joins TRBV5-1 and TRBJ2-1, with 10 bases matching TRBD2. Germline CDR1 reads SGHRS; CDR2 reads YFSETQ. After removal of 4 bases from V and 5 bases from J, the junction contained 6 bases not matched to a gene. CDR3 length equals 15 residues. Here the CDR3 DNA reads TGCGCCAGCAGCATAAGCGGGGGGGCCGACAATGAGCAGTTCTTC. Translated, it gives CASSISGGADNEQFF.

Turning to this clonotype: This beta chain is an off-target read within a library intended for alpha chains, so its frequency means little. The chain employs TRBV11-2 and TRBJ1-5; D remains unclear. Germline loops: CDR1 SGHAT, CDR2 FQNNGV. The CDR3 is 14 residues long. The V gene lost 2 bases and the J gene lost 1 base, with 6 bases spanning the gap. The CDR3 reads CASSLTTSNQPQHF. The CDR3 DNA sequence: TGTGCCAGCAGCTTAACTACGAGCAATCAGCCCCAGCATTTT.

In the case of this clonotype: This beta chain was picked up by a library intended for alpha chains and is off target, so its count carries little meaning. The gene calls are TRBV30 and TRBJ2-7; 10 nucleotides line up with TRBD2. The CDR3 is 16 amino acids. The ends lost 2 bases at V and 4 bases at J; junction bases unmatched: 11. Looked up from germline, CDR1 is GTSNPN and CDR2 is SVGIG (reference sequence). For the CDR3, the DNA is TGTGCCTGGAGTTTAGACGCCGGGACTAGCGCTTACGAGCAGTACTTC. Its translation: CAWSLDAGTSAYEQYF.

To note about this clonotype: The size of this beta chain means little, since it is a stray read in a library made for alpha chains. J is TRBJ2-1 and V is TRBV7-2; 8 bases match TRBD1. The CDR3 is made up of 19 amino acids. The germline V gene has CDR1 SGHTA and CDR2 FQGNSA. V was pared by 5 bases and J by 2 bases, with 17 bases of the junction left unmatched. The CDR3 loop is CASSPPQGGTDRAYNEQFF. Here the CDR3 DNA reads TGTGCCAGCAGCCCCCCTCAGGGAGGAACGGACAGGGCCTACAATGAGCAGTTCTTC.

This clonotype was seen only a few times. Because the library targeted alpha chains, this beta chain is an off-target read whose size means little. The V gene is TRBV30, the J gene TRBJ1-2; D perhaps matches TRBD1 (6 bases). The germline V gene encodes CDR1 GTSNPN and CDR2 SVGIG (reference sequence). Trimming took 3 bases from V and 8 from J, leaving 22 bases between them. The CDR3 sequence is 15 residues long. The CDR3 here is CAWRLTGTTTGGYTF. The DNA for the CDR3 is TGTGCCTGGAGGTTAACCGGGACAACCACTGGGGGCTACACCTTC.

This clonotype is labeled as medium-sized (0.01 to 0.1%). This beta chain is a stray sequence in a library constructed for alpha chains; its clone size is not meaningful. The J gene is TRBJ1-1, the V gene TRBV29-1, with D unresolved. CDR3 length equals 13 residues. Germline assignment: CDR1 SQVTM and CDR2 ANQGSEA. V lost 6 bases, J lost 4 bases, and 15 bases lay in between. The CDR3, as DNA: TGCAGCGTCACGGAGGGATCGGGCACTGAAGCTTTCTTT. Translating gives CSVTEGSGTEAFF.

This clonotype rates as medium-sized. With the library built for alpha chains, this beta chain is off target and its frequency is not meaningful. This chain links TRBV12-3 or TRBV12-4 with TRBJ1-1; no clear D gene. The CDR3 length is 11 residues. The V gene lost 8 bases and the J gene lost 2 bases, with 6 bases spanning the gap. The CDR3 nucleotides read TGTGCCAGCGGTCTAAACACTGAAGCTTTCTTT. Its translation is CASGLNTEAFF.

In regard to this clonotype: The size of this beta chain means little, since it is a stray read in a library made for alpha chains. The chain employs TRBV28 and TRBJ2-7, with D unresolved. V lost 1 base, J lost 0 bases, and 7 bases lay in between. The germline V gene encodes CDR1 MDHEN and CDR2 SYDVKM. CDR3 length: 14 residues. The DNA of the CDR3 is TGTGCCAGCAGTTTATATCCCCCCTCCTACGAGCAGTACTTC. As protein: CASSLYPPSYEQYF.

This clonotype qualifies as large. Within a library made for alpha chains, this beta chain is off target, and its count is uninformative. CDR3 loop: CASSWRASDGYTF. The CDR3 bases are TGTGCCAGCAGTTGGAGGGCGAGTGATGGCTACACCTTC. The gene calls are TRBV6-5 and TRBJ1-2; D remains ambiguous. The CDR3 is 13 residues long. The germline CDR1 and CDR2 sequences are MNHEY and SVGAGI. Trimming took off 4 bases at V and 6 bases at J, with 12 bases between the two ends.

To note about this clonotype: Because the library targeted alpha chains, this beta chain is an off-target read whose size means little. The chain uses TRBV12-3 or TRBV12-4 and TRBJ1-1; TRBD1 might be the D (5 bases). V lost 4 bases and J lost 0, with 18 bases in between. This CDR3 spans 17 amino acids. In DNA, the CDR3 is TGTGCCAGCAGTTCCCTTCAATGGACACCAATGAACACTGAAGCTTTCTTT. The encoded protein is CASSSLQWTPMNTEAFF.